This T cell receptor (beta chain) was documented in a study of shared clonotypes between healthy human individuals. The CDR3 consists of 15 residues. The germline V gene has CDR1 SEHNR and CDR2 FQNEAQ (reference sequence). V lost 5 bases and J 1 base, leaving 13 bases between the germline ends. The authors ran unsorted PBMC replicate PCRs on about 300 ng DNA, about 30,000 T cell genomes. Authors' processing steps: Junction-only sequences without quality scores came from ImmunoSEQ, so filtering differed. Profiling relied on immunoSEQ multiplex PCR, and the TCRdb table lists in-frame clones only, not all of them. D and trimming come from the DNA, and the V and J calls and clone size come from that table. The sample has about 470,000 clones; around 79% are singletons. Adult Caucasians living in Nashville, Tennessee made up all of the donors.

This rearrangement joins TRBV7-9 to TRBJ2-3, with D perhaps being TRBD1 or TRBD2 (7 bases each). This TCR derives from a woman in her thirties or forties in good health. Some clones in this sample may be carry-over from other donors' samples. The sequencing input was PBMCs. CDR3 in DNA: TGTGCCAGCAGCCCCCAGGGGGGGGGCACAGATACGCAGTATTTT. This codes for CASSPQGGGTDTQYF.